The clone carrying this T cell receptor beta chain was seen ten or more times. The data derive from a study of T cells in Graves' hyperthyroidism and ophthalmopathy. Germline V gives CDR1 GTSNPN, CDR2 SVGIG (reference sequence). The CDR3 has 15 amino acids. Trimming at V came to 2 bases and at J to 5 bases, leaving 5 bases not matched to a gene. The investigators amplified TCR beta CDR3 regions from RNA transcripts. The HTBI primer set drove a first-round RT-PCR of the TCR CDR3. TCRdb reanalysed the multiplex PCR reads using MiXCR and keeps one entry per CDR3 protein. Of under 750,000 distinct CDR3 sequences in the sample, about 19% are singletons; the top ten hold about a sixth.

This receptor was taken from a woman aged 45-60 years with Graves' hyperthyroidism that later progressed to Graves' ophthalmopathy. Sequenced material: blood. This chain uses TRBV30 with TRBJ1-5; 11 bases agree with TRBD1. The CDR3 spells CAWSLGQGADQPQHF. CDR3 nucleotides: TGTGCCTGGAGTCTCGGACAGGGGGCCGATCAGCCCCAGCATTTT. Full variable domain (rest looked up from reference TRBV30 and TRBJ1-5): SQTIHQWPATLVQPVGSPLSLECTVEGTSNPNLYWYRQAAGRGLQLLFYSVGIGQISSEVPQNLSASRPQDRQFILSSKKLLLSDSGFYLCAWSLGQGADQPQHFGDGTRLSIL.